This T cell receptor beta chain was identified during a study of blood T cell repertoires in COVID-19. At the level of the study: The analysed material was cDNA or gDNA that came from T cells, B-cell-depleted T cells, or PBMCs.

Sequencing was performed with immunoSEQ multiplex PCR; in TCRdb, only in-frame clones are kept and a portion is missing. This sample carries about 220,000 clones, approximately 84% of them seen once, and the ten largest clones take 2.9%. Germline values: CDR1 MNHEY, CDR2 SVGAGI. Trimming removed 5 bases from V and 7 bases from J; junction bases left unmatched: 10. The CDR3 has 15 amino acids. The V and J genes are TRBV6-5 and TRBJ2-7, with 11 bases fitting TRBD2. The TCR was taken from a middle-aged man who had recovered from COVID-19. The source material was peripheral blood. The DNA for the CDR3 is TGTGCCAGCAGTCCCCTTACTAGCGGGAGCAGGGAGCAGTACTTC. The encoded protein is CASSPLTSGSREQYF.